This record concerns one T cell receptor beta chain sequence. Its cognate antigen is unknown. These data come from a study of beta chain features in type 1 diabetes. Study findings and constraints: Researchers could not determine here whether HLA type influences TCRB rearrangement. Patients' naive, central memory and regulatory TCRB repertoires appeared more alike than those of healthy donors.

Sequencing targeted expressed TCRB transcripts, as all isolated RNA had been reverse transcribed. An average approximately 4 million reads came from naive, central memory and regulatory T cell samples. TCRdb's copy holds only in-frame clones and misses some; the assay was immunoSEQ multiplex PCR. The table lists around 450,000 clones, over 10% of them singletons. V lost 9 bases and J lost 8, with 7 bases in between. The CDR3 extends over 10 amino acids. V is TRBV23-1 and J is TRBJ1-4; no reliable D call. TRBV23-1 is an ORF, with its function uncertain. This clonotype originated in a woman younger than 35 in good health. The specimen sequenced was naive CD4+ T cells from blood. CDR3 bases: TGCGCCAGACACGGGGAAAAACTGTTTTTT. This gives the protein CARHGEKLFF.